A single sample is the source of the 29 T cell receptor beta chains below, sequenced in a study of cytomegalovirus exposure and HLA in healthy donors. PCR primers comprised 60 Vbeta and 13 Jbeta primers. Libraries were prepared by immunoSEQ multiplex PCR; TCRdb keeps only in-frame clonotypes and omits some of them. Among about 120,000 clones listed, roughly a tenth were seen once. The specimen was PBMCs. Receptor source: a man younger than 40 in good health and CMV-seronegative.

This clone was observed a handful of times. CDR3 region: CASSQAAGSLLDTQYF. DNA of the CDR3: TGCGCCAGCAGCCAAGCGGCGGGGAGCTTGTTGGATACGCAGTATTTT. V is TRBV4-1 and J is TRBJ2-3, with D possibly matching TRBD2 (6 bases). Trimming shortened V by 1 base and J by 6 bases, and 17 bases separated the two germline ends. Germline CDR1 reads MGHRA; CDR2 reads YSYEKL. This CDR3 contains 16 residues.

The chain carries TRBV5-5 and TRBJ2-5, with a weak D call TRBD1 (5 bases). Germline lookup yields CDR1 SGHKS and CDR2 YYEKEE (reference sequence). The CDR3 sequence is 12 residues long. The V and J ends lost 4 bases and 7 bases respectively, with 11 bases between them. For the CDR3, the DNA is TGTGCCAGCAGCGGGGCCTTGGGGACCCAGTACTTC. Encoded protein: CASSGALGTQYF.

The chain uses TRBV14 and TRBJ2-2, with D possibly being TRBD1 (6 bases). The CDR3 contains 15 residues. Trimming left V 5 bases short and J 0 bases short, with 10 bases between. Per germline, CDR1 SGHDN and CDR2 FVKESK. The CDR3 sequence: CASSVQGSNTGELFF. DNA for the CDR3: TGTGCCAGCAGCGTACAGGGATCGAACACCGGGGAGCTGTTTTTT. The whole variable domain, filled in from reference TRBV14 and TRBJ2-2, reads EAGVTQFPSHSVIEKGQTVTLRCDPISGHDNLYWYRRVMGKEIKFLLHFVKESKQDESGMPNNRFLAERTGGTYSTLKVQPAELEDSGVYFCASSVQGSNTGELFFGEGSRLTVL.

This clone was seen more than once but under ten times. V is TRBV2 and J is TRBJ2-5; weak D call: TRBD2 (5 bases). Per germline, CDR1 SNHLY and CDR2 FYNNEI. There are 13 residues in the CDR3. V gave up 6 bases and J gave up 5 bases, with 13 bases separating them. DNA of the CDR3: TGTGCCAGCAGCCGGGATCTCAGGGAGACCCAGTACTTC. This encodes CASSRDLRETQYF.

This clone was detected a few times. CDR3 DNA: TGCGCCAGCAGCTTGGCCTCTAGACAGTTCTACGAGCAGTACTTC. Encoded protein: CASSLASRQFYEQYF. The J gene is TRBJ2-7, the V gene TRBV5-1; D might be TRBD1 (5 bases). This CDR3 spans 15 amino acids. V was pared by 0 bases and J by 3 bases, with 13 bases between. Looked up from germline, CDR1 is SGHRS and CDR2 is YFSETQ. The whole variable domain, remainder taken from reference TRBV5-1 and TRBJ2-7, is KAGVTQTPRYLIKTRGQQVTLSCSPISGHRSVSWYQQTPGQGLQFLFEYFSETQRNKGNFPGRFSGRQFSNSRSEMNVSTLELGDSALYLCASSLASRQFYEQYFGPGTRLTVT.

This clone was found a few times. The chain combines TRBV10-3 with TRBJ2-5, with D possibly TRBD2 on 7 matching bases. Deletions cut 0 bases from V and 2 bases from J, with 16 bases between. The CDR3 totals 17 residues. Germline V gene data show CDR1 as ENHRY and CDR2 as SYGVKD. The CDR3 is CAISESSGGFGQETQYF. In DNA form, the CDR3 reads TGTGCCATCAGTGAGTCCTCGGGGGGCTTTGGGCAAGAGACCCAGTACTTC.

This clone was detected only a few times. This chain uses TRBV30 with TRBJ2-1; D perhaps matches TRBD1 (5 bases). V was clipped by 0 bases and J by 9 bases, with 24 bases between them. This CDR3 spans 17 amino acids. Germline-derived CDR1 and CDR2 are GTSNPN and SVGIG (reference sequence). The CDR3 region is CAWSVRSSVAGRFEQFF. CDR3 nucleotides: TGTGCCTGGAGTGTACGCAGTTCCGTTGCAGGGCGCTTTGAGCAGTTCTTC.

This clone was seen a few times. The chain employs TRBV5-4 and TRBJ2-2, with 10 nucleotides matching TRBD1. CDR1 is SGHNT and CDR2 is YYREEE in the germline V gene (reference sequence). The CDR3 length is 16 residues. Trimming took 4 bases from V and 3 from J; bases not matched to a gene: 6. The CDR3 nucleotides read TGTGCCAGCAGCCGCGGACAGGGGGGACACACCGGGGAGCTGTTTTTT. As protein: CASSRGQGGHTGELFF. Supplemented by reference TRBV5-4 and TRBJ2-2, the full variable domain reads ETGVTQSPTHLIKTRGQQVTLRCSSQSGHNTVSWYQQALGQGPQFIFQYYREEENGRGNFPPRFSGLQFPNYSSELNVNALELDDSALYLCASSRGQGGHTGELFFGEGSRLTVL.

CDR3 amino acids: CASSLAGWVSTGELFF. CDR3 coding DNA: TGCGCCAGCAGCTTGGCCGGGTGGGTTAGCACCGGGGAGCTGTTTTTT. This chain joins TRBV5-1 and TRBJ2-2, with D unresolved. Germline CDR1 is SGHRS and CDR2 is YFSETQ. V was pared by 0 bases and J by 4 bases, with 13 bases between. This CDR3 is 16 amino acids long.

This chain connects TRBV7-9 to TRBJ1-4, with 7 bases identical to TRBD1. Germline values: CDR1 SEHNR, CDR2 FQNEAQ (reference sequence). CDR3 length: 16 amino acids. The V segment lost 5 bases and the J segment 5 bases; nucleotides outside the gene matches: 11. Here the CDR3 reads CASSPPRSGGNEKLFF. The CDR3 bases are TGTGCCAGCAGCCCCCCGAGATCAGGGGGGAATGAAAAACTGTTTTTT.

This chain uses TRBV10-3 with TRBJ2-2; 11 nucleotides match TRBD2. V lost 2 bases, J lost 5 bases, and 4 bases stayed unmatched. Germline CDR1 and CDR2: ENHRY and SYGVKD. This CDR3 region has 16 residues. CDR3 region: CAISELAGGGTGELFF. The CDR3 DNA sequence: TGTGCCATCAGTGAGCTAGCGGGGGGCGGAACCGGGGAGCTGTTTTTT.

This chain connects TRBV9 to TRBJ1-1, with D maybe TRBD1 (6 bases). The CDR3 totals 16 residues. Trimming removed 4 bases at V and 5 bases at J, with 21 bases between. From germline, CDR1 is SGDLS and CDR2 YYNGEE. The CDR3 coding sequence is TGTGCCAGCAGCCCAGGGGATCGGGGCCGCCAGACTGAAGCTTTCTTT. Translating gives CASSPGDRGRQTEAFF.

The chain is built from TRBV6-5 and TRBJ1-1; D might be TRBD1 (6 bases). Looked up from germline, CDR1 is MNHEY and CDR2 is SVGAGI. This CDR3 region has 14 residues. V was shortened by 1 base and J by 3 bases, with 9 bases between the two germline ends. CDR3 residues: CASSYLGHYTEAFF. The DNA of the CDR3 is TGTGCCAGCAGTTACTTGGGACATTACACTGAAGCTTTCTTT.

The rearrangement uses TRBV30 and TRBJ2-3; 9 bases map to TRBD1. V gave up 8 bases and J gave up 5 bases; unmatched junction bases: 5. CDR1 and CDR2 from the germline V gene are GTSNPN and SVGIG (reference sequence). The length of the CDR3 is 12 residues. The CDR3 nucleotides are TGTGCCAGGGACAGGGCCGGAGATACGCAGTATTTT. Its protein is CARDRAGDTQYF.

This clone showed up just a few times. V usage is TRBV19 and J usage is TRBJ1-1, with 7 positions matching TRBD1. The V segment lost 7 bases and the J segment 4 bases; nucleotides outside the gene matches: 15. The CDR3 loop spans 16 amino acids. Per germline, CDR1 LNHDA and CDR2 SQIVND (reference sequence). The CDR3 bases are TGTGCCAGTATACCCTCAGGACAGGTCTTTAGCACTGAAGCTTTCTTT. Translating it yields CASIPSGQVFSTEAFF.

This clone is a singleton in its sample. V usage is TRBV5-1 and J usage is TRBJ2-1; 9 nucleotides align to TRBD2. The germline V gene has CDR1 SGHRS and CDR2 YFSETQ. Trimming removed 4 bases from V and 0 bases from J; junction bases left unmatched: 11. The CDR3 has 18 amino acids. The CDR3 DNA reads as TGCGCCAGCAGCGGCGGGGGGGCACTAAGAACCTCCTACAATGAGCAGTTCTTC. Amino acid sequence: CASSGGGALRTSYNEQFF.

This clone showed up just a few times. V usage is TRBV25-1 and J usage is TRBJ2-7; TRBD2 might be the D (7 bases). The assigned J gene may be wrong: the sequence end matches TRBJ2-5 better. In germline, CDR1 is MGHDK, CDR2 SYGVNS. The CDR3 loop spans 15 amino acids. CDR3 DNA: TGTGCCAGCAGTGAATATGGGGGGGCCCAAGAGACCCAGTACTTC. This codes for CASSEYGGAQETQYF.

Regarding this clone: Other DNA sequences of this sample code for an identical CDR3. This rearrangement joins TRBV7-9 to TRBJ2-7, with 8 nucleotides matching TRBD2. Per germline, CDR1 SEHNR and CDR2 FQNEAQ (reference sequence). The CDR3 is 14 residues long. Trimming at V came to 5 bases and at J to 0 bases, leaving 3 bases not matched to a gene. The CDR3 loop is CASSLSGDSYEQYF. The CDR3 DNA is TGTGCCAGCAGCCTTAGCGGGGACTCCTACGAGCAGTACTTC.

This clone has a handful of counts. The gene calls are TRBV12-5 and TRBJ2-5; 9 nucleotides agree with TRBD1. Germline V CDR1 and CDR2: LGHNT, FRNRAP. This CDR3 spans 18 amino acids. Trimming removed 0 bases from V and 2 bases from J; junction bases left unmatched: 10. CDR3 in amino acids: CASGLVLGSTGGQETQYF. DNA of the CDR3: TGTGCTAGTGGTTTGGTACTCGGTTCGACAGGGGGGCAAGAGACCCAGTACTTC.

J is TRBJ2-3 and V is TRBV6-1, with TRBD2 matching 11 bases. Per germline, CDR1 MNHNS and CDR2 SASEGT. The CDR3 length is 15 residues. Losses at the gene ends were 2 bases for V and 4 bases for J; bases not matched to a gene: 2. The DNA for the CDR3 is TGTGCCAGCAGTGAATTAGCGGGAGGGGCAGATACGCAGTATTTT. It translates to CASSELAGGADTQYF.

The V call is TRBV30, the J call TRBJ2-3; 11 nucleotides agree with TRBD1. Germline loops: CDR1 GTSNPN, CDR2 SVGIG (reference sequence). CDR3 size: 14 residues. The V and J ends lost 3 bases and 4 bases, in that order; junction bases with no gene match: 3. CDR3 region: CAWRDRGRSDTQYF. CDR3 DNA sequence: TGTGCCTGGAGGGACAGGGGGCGATCAGATACGCAGTATTTT.

This chain uses TRBV5-6 with TRBJ1-2, with D unresolved. The CDR3 runs 13 residues. Germline CDR1 and CDR2: SGHDT and YYEEEE. V was pared by 0 bases and J by 2 bases, with 5 bases between. The CDR3 DNA sequence: TGTGCCAGCAGCTTGGTAAGCAACTATGGCTACACCTTC. It specifies CASSLVSNYGYTF. The full variable domain, in which reference TRBV5-6 and TRBJ1-2 provide the parts outside the CDR3, is DAGVTQSPTHLIKTRGQQVTLRCSPKSGHDTVSWYQQALGQGPQFIFQYYEEEERQRGNFPDRFSGHQFPNYSSELNVNALLLGDSALYLCASSLVSNYGYTFGSGTRLTVV.

The CDR3 DNA sequence: TGTGCCAGCAGCTTCGCGGGGGCTGGAAACACCATATATTTT. This gives the protein CASSFAGAGNTIYF. This chain uses TRBV7-9 with TRBJ1-3; perhaps TRBD1 as D (5 bases). V lost 3 bases, J lost 2 bases, and 8 bases lay in between. This CDR3 has 14 amino acids. Looked up from germline, CDR1 is SEHNR and CDR2 is FQNEAQ (reference sequence).

CDR3 in amino acids: CASDRTGSSNQPQHF. CDR3 in DNA: TGTGCCAGCGATAGGACAGGGTCGTCGAATCAGCCCCAGCATTTT. The rearrangement joins TRBV6-1 to TRBJ1-5; 8 bases are shared with TRBD1. Germline V gene sequence: CDR1 MNHNS, CDR2 SASEGT. The V gene end was trimmed by 8 bases and the J gene end by 4 bases; junction bases not matched to a gene: 10. The CDR3 covers 15 residues.

This clone was detected only a few times. The chain carries TRBV2 and TRBJ2-1; 8 bases align to TRBD1. V was pared by 3 bases and J by 9 bases, with 7 bases of the junction left unmatched. CDR3 length: 14 amino acids. Germline V lookup: CDR1 SNHLY, CDR2 FYNNEI. CDR3 sequence: CASSEGQAMGEQFF. As DNA, the CDR3 is TGTGCCAGCAGTGAGGGACAGGCCATGGGTGAGCAGTTCTTC.

This clone occurred a few times. The chain recombines TRBV19 with TRBJ2-3; TRBD2 might be the D (5 bases). The CDR3 extends over 14 amino acids. Germline V lookup: CDR1 LNHDA, CDR2 SQIVND (reference sequence). The V end was cut by 3 bases, the J end by 2 bases, with 9 bases between. The CDR3 protein is CASSIQADTDTQYF. CDR3 in DNA: TGTGCCAGTAGTATTCAAGCGGACACAGATACGCAGTATTTT.

The chain employs TRBV11-3 and TRBJ2-7; D perhaps matches TRBD1 (5 bases). V lost 0 bases and J 3 bases, leaving 6 bases between the germline ends. CDR3 size: 13 residues. Germline CDR1 SGHNT, CDR2 YENEEA. CDR3 in amino acids: CASSLEDSYEQYF. CDR3 in DNA: TGTGCCAGCAGCTTAGAAGACAGCTACGAGCAGTACTTC.

In regard to this clone: The junction differs from germline at one of its ends, possibly a read error. CDR3 loop: CASSSLDLTGDSYEKFF. In DNA, the CDR3 is TGTGCCAGCAGCTCTCTAGATTTGACAGGGGACTCATACGAGAAGTTCTTC. The rearrangement joins TRBV5-4 to TRBJ2-7; 8 positions agree with TRBD1. Looked up from germline, CDR1 is SGHNT and CDR2 is YYREEE (reference sequence). The CDR3 has 17 residues.

This clone was observed a few times. The V call is TRBV11-3, the J call TRBJ2-7, with 8 positions matching TRBD1. This CDR3 comprises 13 residues. With 3 bases clipped from V and 6 bases from J, the junction kept 4 bases outside the gene matches. CDR1 and CDR2 from the germline V gene are SGHNT and YENEEA. CDR3 loop: CASSFAGGGEQYF. In DNA form, the CDR3 reads TGTGCCAGCAGCTTCGCAGGGGGCGGCGAGCAGTACTTC.